This T cell receptor beta chain was sequenced during a study of regulatory T cells in long-lasting Graves disease. Broader study findings: There were preferences for TRBV28, TRBJ1-2 and TRBJ2-5 in persistent disease. Authors noted too few samples as a limitation.

Time point reported: persistent/refractory GD, antithyroid drugs over 5 years with positive TRAb. RNA isolated from PBMCs was used to make the TCR library. CDR3-region Arm-PCR and iRepertoire HTBI primers produced the TCR beta libraries. Each CDR3 protein gets one entry after TCRdb re-called the multiplex PCR reads with MiXCR. The sample contains a few hundred thousand distinct CDR3 sequences, around 20% of which appear only once. The germline gives CDR1 LNHNV, CDR2 YYDKDF (reference sequence). V was clipped by 11 bases and J by 0 bases, with 14 bases between them. This CDR3 has 13 residues. This clonotype was observed a handful of times. The antigen remains undetermined.

This clonotype was obtained from a female donor with Graves disease. This material consisted of peripheral blood mononuclear cells (PBMCs), taken when the disease was refractory, from a patient treated with antithyroid drugs. This chain joins TRBV15 and TRBJ2-7; a weak D match, TRBD2 (5 bases). CDR3 sequence reads: CASGEDFSYEQYF. The DNA of the CDR3 is TGTGCCTCCGGTGAGGACTTCTCCTACGAGCAGTACTTC.